The sequence of this T cell receptor beta chain was determined in a study of identical twins. Each CDR3 protein gets one entry after TCRdb re-called the 5' RACE reads with MiXCR. The sample lists a few hundred thousand distinct CDR3 sequences; roughly 10% were seen once. V trimming: 5 bases; J trimming: 7 bases; junction bases outside the gene matches: 7. CDR1 and CDR2 (germline): GTSNPN, SVGIG (reference sequence). The CDR3 covers 12 residues. This clonotype was detected many times. Its antigen is not identified. Study-wide results and caveats: Excess sharing by twins proved weaker in beta out-of-frame sequences.

The sample consisted of memory T cells sorted from blood. The V and J genes are TRBV30 and TRBJ1-2; 7 bases align to TRBD1. This clonotype was obtained from a man aged 50 to 59 in good health. The CDR3 protein is CAWVRDRAGYTF. The CDR3 DNA reads TGTGCCTGGGTCAGAGACAGGGCTGGCTACACCTTC. Looking up the rest from reference TRBV30 and TRBJ1-2 gives the full variable domain: SQTIHQWPATLVQPVGSPLSLECTVEGTSNPNLYWYRQAAGRGLQLLFYSVGIGQISSEVPQNLSASRPQDRQFILSSKKLLLSDSGFYLCAWVRDRAGYTFGSGTRLTVV.